This T cell receptor (beta chain) was sequenced during a study of T cell repertoires in cytomegalovirus infection. On the study more broadly: HLA-B-restricted CMV epitopes that are well studied, plus recently identified HLA-C-restricted ones, were used by the study.

CDR1 LNHDA and CDR2 SQIVND come from the germline V gene (reference sequence). The V gene lost 2 bases and the J gene lost 1 base, with 8 bases spanning the gap. The CDR3 has 15 amino acids. TCRdb called the reads again in MiXCR, with one record for every CDR3 protein. The sample holds approximately 990,000 distinct CDR3 sequences; about a third are singletons and the top ten take about an eighth. For this clonotype: What it recognizes is unknown.

Findings of the study overall: The ex vivo response showed dominance by HLA-C-restricted CMV-specific TCR beta clonotypes.

The chain is built from TRBV19 and TRBJ2-2, with D maybe TRBD1 (5 bases). The clonotype comes from a human donor in good health (CMV status not recorded). Some clones in this sample may be carry-over from other donors' samples. The sequencing here drew on cultured CD8+ T cells from PBMCs, taken from culture after CMV antigen stimulation. The CDR3 loop is CASSIRQRNTGELFF. The DNA for the CDR3 is TGTGCCAGTAGTATACGACAGAGGAACACCGGGGAGCTGTTTTTT.